Shown below are 2 T cell receptor beta chains from a single sample sequenced in a study of blood T cell repertoires in COVID-19 (dated by TCRdb to between 2020 and 2021). The receptor library was made with the immunoSEQ multiplex PCR assay. TCRdb took this table from immuneACCESS and kept in-frame rearrangements with V and J called. Such tables lack part of the clones; where checked against another copy, unresolved V genes explain under half of the gap, and the rest is unexplained. Recorded for this sample are roughly 130,000 clones; approximately 80% of them occurred a single time. The ten largest clones represent roughly 15% of the sample. The sample taken for sequencing was peripheral blood. The receptors come from a man aged 45-60 years with acute or convalescent COVID-19.

V is TRBV2 and J is TRBJ2-5; D is perhaps TRBD2 (6 bases). Germline CDR1 SNHLY, CDR2 FYNNEI. V dropped 7 bases and J dropped 0 bases, with 12 bases sitting between them. This CDR3 has 14 amino acids. The CDR3 protein is CASTPRDYQETQYF. In nucleotides, the CDR3 is TGTGCCAGCACTCCCAGGGACTACCAAGAGACCCAGTACTTC. Variable domain in full (rest from reference TRBV2 and TRBJ2-5): EPEVTQTPSHQVTQMGQEVILRCVPISNHLYFYWYRQILGQKVEFLVSFYNNEISEKSEIFDDQFSVERPDGSNFTLKIRSTKLEDSAMYFCASTPRDYQETQYFGPGTRLLVL.

This chain's CDR3 is CASSQLTGELFF. CDR3 DNA sequence: TGTGCCAGCAGCCAACTCACCGGGGAGCTGTTTTTT. V is TRBV4-2 and J is TRBJ2-2; no clear D gene. CDR3 length equals 12 residues. V lost 2 bases and J 4 bases, leaving 2 bases between the germline ends. The germline CDR1 and CDR2 sequences are LGHNA and YNFKEQ.